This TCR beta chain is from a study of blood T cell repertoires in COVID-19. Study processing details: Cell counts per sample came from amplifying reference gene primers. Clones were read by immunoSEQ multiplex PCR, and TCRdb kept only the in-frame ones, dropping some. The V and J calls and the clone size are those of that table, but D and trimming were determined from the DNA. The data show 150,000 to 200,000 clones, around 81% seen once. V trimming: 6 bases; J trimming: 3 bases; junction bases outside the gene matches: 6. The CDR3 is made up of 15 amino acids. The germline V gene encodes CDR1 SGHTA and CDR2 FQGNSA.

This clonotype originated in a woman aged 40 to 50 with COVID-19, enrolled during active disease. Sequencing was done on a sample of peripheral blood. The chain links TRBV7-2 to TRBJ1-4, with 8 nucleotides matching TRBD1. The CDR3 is CASRMDRAPNEKLFF. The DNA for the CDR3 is TGTGCCAGCAGAATGGACAGGGCACCTAATGAAAAACTGTTTTTT.